The 11 T cell receptor beta chains given below trace back to one sample, sequenced in a study of tumor-infiltrating lymphocytes in primary liver carcinoma. Unsorted whole blood supplied the RNA, and germline DNA was extracted too. The template, around 520 ng total RNA, yielded TCR beta cDNA made with a constant-region primer. ARM-PCR was slightly modified, and three nested multiplex PCR rounds with it gave rise to the TCR beta libraries. Rounds one and two of PCR, each of 9 to 11 cycles, were primed with TRBV1-TRBV30 forward primers and a C-beta reverse primer. TCRdb redid the calling of the multiplex PCR reads with MiXCR, one entry per CDR3 protein. The data show a few hundred thousand distinct CDR3 sequences, almost 60% seen once. The sequenced sample consisted of peripheral blood. The source is a woman aged 30 to 39 with primary liver carcinoma and hepatitis B virus infection.

This clonotype was observed a single time. A read error may be the cause here, since a much bigger clone is one base away. J is TRBJ1-2 and V is TRBV6-6; D perhaps matches TRBD1 (5 bases). The CDR3 has 15 residues. V shed 0 bases and J shed 4 bases, with 12 bases lying between them. CDR1 is MNHNY and CDR2 is SVGAGI in the germline V gene (reference sequence). CDR3 coding DNA: TGTGCCAGCAGTTACTCTACGACAGCGAGCTATGGCTACACCTTC. It encodes CASSYSTTASYGYTF.

This clonotype was picked up many times. V is TRBV6-5 and J is TRBJ2-7, with 8 bases lining up with TRBD2. J gave up 3 bases and V 8 bases, and 9 bases lay outside the gene matches. Germline-derived CDR1 and CDR2 are MNHEY and SVGAGI. The CDR3 extends over 14 amino acids. In DNA form, the CDR3 reads TGTGCCAGCTCGAAGCGGGGGCGCCTCTACGAGCAGTACTTC. It translates to CASSKRGRLYEQYF.

In regard to this clonotype: A much more abundant neighbour one base away suggests this may be a read error. The rearrangement uses TRBV12-3 or TRBV12-4 and TRBJ2-6; TRBD1 is a possible D gene (5 bases). The CDR3 has 15 residues. Written as DNA, the CDR3 is TGTGCCAGCAGTTCCCTTGGGGCTGGGACCAACGTCCTGACTTTC. Residues: CASSSLGAGTNVLTF.

As for this clonotype: Just one base apart from a much larger clone, this may be a read error. The CDR3 here is CSVLAGVLEIQYF. For the CDR3, the DNA is TGCAGCGTACTAGCGGGGGTACTAGAGATCCAGTACTTC. V gene TRBV29-1 combines with J gene TRBJ2-5, with TRBD2 matching 11 bases. Germline CDR1 reads SQVTM; CDR2 reads ANQGSEA. CDR3 length equals 13 residues.

In the case of this clonotype: This likely comes from a read error, as the CDR3 has no conserved phenylalanine or tryptophan at its end. The rearrangement uses TRBV6-2 or TRBV6-3 and TRBJ1-5, with a possible D match to TRBD1 (6 bases). The germline CDR1 and CDR2 sequences are MNHEY and SVGEGT. Trimming left V 6 bases short and J 3 bases short, with 9 bases between. The CDR3 is made up of 13 amino acids. The CDR3 region is CASSYRDNQPQHS. For the CDR3, the DNA is TGTGCCAGCAGCTACAGGGACAATCAGCCCCAGCATTCT.

About this clonotype: The junction and the germline gene differ at one end; a read error may be behind it. CDR3 region: CASSQVTGRHNSPPHF. CDR3 sequence (DNA): TGCGCCAGCAGCCAAGTTACGGGCAGACATAATTCACCCCCCCACTTT. The gene calls are TRBV4-3 and TRBJ1-6; no clear D gene. Germline V gene sequence: CDR1 LGHNA, CDR2 YSLEER. The CDR3 sequence is 16 residues long.

Details on this clonotype: A read error is possible here, since a much larger clone lies one base away. V and J are TRBV6-5 and TRBJ2-7, with D uncertain. The CDR3 runs to 14 residues. In germline, CDR1 is MNHEY, CDR2 SVGAGI. The CDR3 protein is CVSRSPNSPYEQYF. The CDR3 DNA reads as TGTGTCAGCAGATCTCCCAACAGCCCCTACGAGCAGTACTTC.

The genes are TRBV4-1 and TRBJ1-2, with TRBD1 as a possible D gene (6 bases). Trimming took off 1 base at V and 4 bases at J, with 13 bases between the two ends. Germline CDR1 and CDR2: MGHRA and YSYEKL. This CDR3 is built from 15 residues. This chain's CDR3 is CASSQGGHHSYGYTF. CDR3 bases: TGCGCCAGCAGCCAAGGGGGGCACCATTCCTATGGCTACACCTTC.

This sequence joins TRBV12-3 or TRBV12-4 and TRBJ1-2; D not certain. The CDR3 spans 12 residues. V was clipped by 6 bases and J by 4 bases, with 9 bases between them. The CDR3 is CASSVNTYGYTF. CDR3 nucleotide sequence: TGTGCCAGCAGCGTTAATACCTATGGCTACACCTTC.

This clonotype showed up just once. This may be a read error, as it is one base from a much larger clone. The chain joins TRBV6-2 or TRBV6-3 to TRBJ2-4; D is tentatively TRBD1 or TRBD2 (5 bases each). The CDR3 covers 13 residues. V lost 6 bases to trimming and J lost 9 bases, with 15 bases between them. The germline gives CDR1 MNHEY, CDR2 SVGEGT. In DNA form, the CDR3 reads TGTGCCAGCAGCCGGGACGAGATAGGCATTCAGTACTTC. It translates to CASSRDEIGIQYF.

As to this clonotype: Sequence at one end of the junction differs from germline and may be a read error. For the CDR3, the DNA is TGTGCCAGCAGCTTGGGACAGTCAGTAGATACGCGGTATTTT. Its protein product is CASSLGQSVDTRYF. J is TRBJ2-3 and V is TRBV5-6; TRBD1 might be the D (5 bases). The CDR3 is made up of 14 amino acids. Per germline, CDR1 SGHDT and CDR2 YYEEEE.